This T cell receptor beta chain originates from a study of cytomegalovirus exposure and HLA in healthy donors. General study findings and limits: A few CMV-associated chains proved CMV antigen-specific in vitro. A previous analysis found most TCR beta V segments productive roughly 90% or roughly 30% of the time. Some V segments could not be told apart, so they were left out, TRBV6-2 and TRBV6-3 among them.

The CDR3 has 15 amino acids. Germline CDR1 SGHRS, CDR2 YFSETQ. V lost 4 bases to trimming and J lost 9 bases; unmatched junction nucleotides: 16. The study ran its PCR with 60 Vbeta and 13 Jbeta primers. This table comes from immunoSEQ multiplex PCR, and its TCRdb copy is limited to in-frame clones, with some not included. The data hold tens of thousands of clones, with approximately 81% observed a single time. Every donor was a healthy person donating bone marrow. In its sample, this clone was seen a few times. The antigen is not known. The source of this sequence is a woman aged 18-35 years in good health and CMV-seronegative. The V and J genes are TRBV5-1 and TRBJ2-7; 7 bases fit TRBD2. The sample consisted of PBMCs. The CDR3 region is CASSQAAGSIFGQYF. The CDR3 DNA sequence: TGCGCCAGCAGCCAAGCAGCGGGATCTATCTTTGGGCAGTACTTC.